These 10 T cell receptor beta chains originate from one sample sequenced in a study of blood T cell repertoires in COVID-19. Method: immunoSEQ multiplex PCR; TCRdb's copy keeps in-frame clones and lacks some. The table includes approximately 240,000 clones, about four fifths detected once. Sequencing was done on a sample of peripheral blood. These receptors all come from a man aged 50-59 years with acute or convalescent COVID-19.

The CDR3 loop is CASSEAAGARYGYTF. The CDR3 DNA reads as TGCGCCAGCAGCGAGGCGGCCGGCGCTCGGTATGGCTACACCTTC. The rearrangement joins TRBV5-1 to TRBJ1-2; D not certain. The V and J ends lost 4 bases and 5 bases respectively, with 18 bases between them. Looked up from germline, CDR1 is SGHRS and CDR2 is YFSETQ. This CDR3 contains 15 residues.

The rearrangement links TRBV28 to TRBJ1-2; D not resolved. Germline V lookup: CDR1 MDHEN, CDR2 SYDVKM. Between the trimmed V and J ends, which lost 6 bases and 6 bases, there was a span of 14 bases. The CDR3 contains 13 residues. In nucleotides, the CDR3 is TGTGCCAGCAGGATCCCGACTACTGATGGCTACACCTTC. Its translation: CASRIPTTDGYTF.

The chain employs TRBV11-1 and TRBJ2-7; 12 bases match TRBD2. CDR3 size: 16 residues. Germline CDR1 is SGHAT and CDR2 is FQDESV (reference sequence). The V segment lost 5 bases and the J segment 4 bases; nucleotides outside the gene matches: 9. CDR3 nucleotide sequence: TGTGCCAGCAGCCGTTCGGAGACTAGCGGGAGTTACGAGCAGTACTTC. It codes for CASSRSETSGSYEQYF.

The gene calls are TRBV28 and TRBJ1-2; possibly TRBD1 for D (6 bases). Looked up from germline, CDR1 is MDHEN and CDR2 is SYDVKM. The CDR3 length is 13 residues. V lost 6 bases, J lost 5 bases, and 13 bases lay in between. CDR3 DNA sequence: TGTGCCAGCAGACAGGGATATTGGTATGGCTACACCTTC. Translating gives CASRQGYWYGYTF.

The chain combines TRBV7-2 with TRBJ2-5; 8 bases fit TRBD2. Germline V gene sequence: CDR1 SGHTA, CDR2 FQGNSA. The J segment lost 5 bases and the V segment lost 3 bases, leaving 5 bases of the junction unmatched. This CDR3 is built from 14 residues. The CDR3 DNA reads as TGTGCCAGCAGCTTGAGACTAGCGCTCGAGACCCAGTACTTC. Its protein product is CASSLRLALETQYF.

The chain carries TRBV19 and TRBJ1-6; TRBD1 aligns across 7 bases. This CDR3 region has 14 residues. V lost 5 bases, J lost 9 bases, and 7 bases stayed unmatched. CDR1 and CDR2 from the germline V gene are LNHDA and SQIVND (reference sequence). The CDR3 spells CASSRQGKGSPLHF. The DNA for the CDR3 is TGTGCCAGTAGTCGACAGGGAAAGGGTTCACCCCTCCACTTT.

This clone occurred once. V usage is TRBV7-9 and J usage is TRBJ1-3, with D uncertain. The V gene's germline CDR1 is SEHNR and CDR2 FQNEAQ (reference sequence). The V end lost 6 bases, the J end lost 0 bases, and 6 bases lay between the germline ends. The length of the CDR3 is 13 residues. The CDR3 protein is CASRGSSGNTIYF. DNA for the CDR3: TGTGCCAGCAGGGGGAGCTCTGGAAACACCATATATTTT.

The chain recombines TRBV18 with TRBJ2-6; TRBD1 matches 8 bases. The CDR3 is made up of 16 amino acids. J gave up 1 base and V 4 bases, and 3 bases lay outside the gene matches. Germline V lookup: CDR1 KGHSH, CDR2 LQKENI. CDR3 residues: CASSHDRGSGANVLTF. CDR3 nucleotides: TGTGCCAGCTCACACGACAGGGGTTCTGGGGCCAACGTCCTGACTTTC.

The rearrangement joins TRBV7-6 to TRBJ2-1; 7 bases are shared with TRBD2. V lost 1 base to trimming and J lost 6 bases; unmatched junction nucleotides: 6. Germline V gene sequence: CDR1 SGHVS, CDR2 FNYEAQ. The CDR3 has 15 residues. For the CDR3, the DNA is TGTGCCAGCAGCTTAGTTGCGGGAGAGGGCAATGAGCAGTTCTTC. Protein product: CASSLVAGEGNEQFF.

CDR3 bases: TGTGCCAGCAGCCACCGACAGCTAAATGAAAAACTGTTTTTT. It specifies CASSHRQLNEKLFF. The chain joins TRBV3-1 (or the pseudogene TRBV3-2) to TRBJ1-4, with D tentatively TRBD1 (5 bases). The CDR3 is made up of 14 amino acids. Germline V CDR1 and CDR2: LGHDT, YNNKEL (reference sequence). Trimming shortened V by 3 bases and J by 5 bases, and 10 bases separated the two germline ends.